These 30 T cell receptor beta chains were sequenced from one sample in a study of cytomegalovirus exposure and HLA in healthy donors. Amplification used 60 Vbeta primers and 13 Jbeta primers. Assay used: immunoSEQ multiplex PCR; TCRdb lists only in-frame clones, some missing. In the table there are about 130,000 clones, 80% of which are singletons. Sequenced: PBMCs. The receptors come from a female donor in good health and CMV-seronegative.

This clone was recorded only once. At one end, the junction sequence differs from germline, possibly due to a read error. The chain uses TRBV10-2 and TRBJ2-7; D unresolved. Germline lookup yields CDR1 WSHSY and CDR2 SAAADI. The CDR3 is 14 amino acids. For the CDR3, the DNA is TGCGCCGGCAGAGCCCCAGGAAGCTCCTACGAGCAGTACTTC. Amino acid sequence: CAGRAPGSSYEQYF.

The chain uses TRBV15 and TRBJ2-2; D is possibly TRBD2 (5 bases). V lost 0 bases, J lost 4 bases, and 6 bases lay in between. The V gene's germline CDR1 is LNHNV and CDR2 YYDKDF (reference sequence). The length of the CDR3 is 14 residues. The CDR3 DNA sequence: TGTGCCACCAGCAGAGAACGGGGCACCGGGGAGCTGTTTTTT. Amino acids: CATSRERGTGELFF. Full variable domain (remainder filled in from reference TRBV15 and TRBJ2-2): DAMVIQNPRYQVTQFGKPVTLSCSQTLNHNVMYWYQQKSSQAPKLLFHYYDKDFNNEADTPDNFQSRRPNTSFCFLDIRSPGLGDTAMYLCATSRERGTGELFFGEGSRLTVL.

The V gene is TRBV6-6, the J gene TRBJ1-1, with a tentative D call TRBD1 (5 bases). The CDR3 length is 14 residues. The germline V gene encodes CDR1 MNHNY and CDR2 SVGAGI (reference sequence). V lost 7 bases and J lost 2, with 14 bases in between. The CDR3 bases are TGTGCCAGCATTATAGACAGTCTTAACACTGAAGCTTTCTTT. This translates into CASIIDSLNTEAFF.

Only one count was recorded for this clone. V and J are TRBV28 and TRBJ2-1; 8 nucleotides match TRBD2. V shed 3 bases, J shed 6 bases, and the junction held 4 bases outside the gene matches. From germline, CDR1 is MDHEN and CDR2 SYDVKM. The CDR3 covers 14 residues. CDR3 in amino acids: CASSFDSGINEQFF. The CDR3 DNA is TGTGCCAGCAGTTTCGATAGCGGGATCAATGAGCAGTTCTTC. The full variable domain, with the rest looked up from reference TRBV28 and TRBJ2-1, is DVKVTQSSRYLVKRTGEKVFLECVQDMDHENMFWYRQDPGLGLRLIYFSYDVKMKEKGDIPEGYSVSREKKERFSLILESASTNQTSMYLCASSFDSGINEQFFGPGTRLTVL.

The V and J genes are TRBV6-5 and TRBJ1-1, with D tentatively TRBD1 (6 bases). Germline V gene lookup returns CDR1 MNHEY and CDR2 SVGAGI. The CDR3 has 14 residues. V shed 5 bases and J shed 0 bases, with 10 bases lying between them. The CDR3 coding sequence is TGTGCCAGCAGTAAACAGGGATTGAACACTGAAGCTTTCTTT. This translates into CASSKQGLNTEAFF.

This chain joins TRBV7-9 and TRBJ2-3, with a weak D call TRBD2 (5 bases). V was pared by 5 bases and J by 7 bases, with 16 bases between. The CDR3 covers 14 residues. Germline CDR1 is SEHNR and CDR2 is FQNEAQ (reference sequence). CDR3 nucleotide sequence: TGTGCCAGCAGCCCAACTCGTCGGGGTAATACGCAGTATTTT. It specifies CASSPTRRGNTQYF.

CDR3 protein: CASTGVNTGELFF. CDR3 in DNA: TGCGCCAGCACCGGGGTGAACACCGGGGAGCTGTTTTTT. This chain links TRBV4-1 with TRBJ2-2; perhaps TRBD2 as D (5 bases). Germline loops: CDR1 MGHRA, CDR2 YSYEKL. The CDR3 extends over 13 amino acids. Trimming cost V 7 bases and J 1 base, with 7 bases left between them.

The rearrangement links TRBV25-1 to TRBJ2-1; TRBD1 might be the D (6 bases). The V gene's germline CDR1 is MGHDK and CDR2 SYGVNS. The V end lost 4 bases, the J end lost 7 bases, and 11 bases lay between the germline ends. The CDR3 spans 13 residues. CDR3 DNA: TGTGCCAGCAGTGTCCAACAGGGAAATGAGCAGTTCTTC. Encoded protein: CASSVQQGNEQFF.

V usage is TRBV6-1 and J usage is TRBJ1-2, with 7 bases matching TRBD1. The trim removed 4 bases at V and 4 bases at J, leaving 6 bases unmatched. CDR1 and CDR2 (germline): MNHNS, SASEGT. This CDR3 contains 14 residues. Written as DNA, the CDR3 is TGTGCCAGCAGTGCGCGAGGACAGGTCTATGGCTACACCTTC. Its translation: CASSARGQVYGYTF.

The chain carries TRBV7-9 and TRBJ2-3, with TRBD2 identical over 8 bases. The CDR3 spans 16 residues. Germline V CDR1 and CDR2: SEHNR, FQNEAQ (reference sequence). V was pared by 4 bases and J by 1 base, with 7 bases of the junction left unmatched. The CDR3 reads CASSWPAGGGTDTQYF. The CDR3 DNA sequence: TGTGCCAGCAGCTGGCCCGCGGGGGGCGGCACAGATACGCAGTATTTT.

The chain has TRBV25-1 and TRBJ2-1; D is possibly TRBD2 (6 bases). Deletions cut 2 bases from V and 10 bases from J, with 9 bases between. CDR1 and CDR2 from the germline V gene are MGHDK and SYGVNS. The CDR3 is 12 amino acids. Here the CDR3 reads CASSEGLREQFF. In nucleotides, the CDR3 is TGTGCCAGCAGTGAAGGACTACGGGAGCAGTTCTTC.

This chain uses TRBV11-3 with TRBJ2-2, with D possibly matching TRBD2 (6 bases). The CDR3 is 15 amino acids. Germline values: CDR1 SGHNT, CDR2 YENEEA. V lost 3 bases to trimming and J lost 0 bases, with 8 bases between them. Written as DNA, the CDR3 is TGTGCCAGCAGCTTGGCGGGGTCGAACACCGGGGAGCTGTTTTTT. Protein sequence: CASSLAGSNTGELFF. Drawing the rest from reference TRBV11-3 and TRBJ2-2, the complete variable domain is EAGVVQSPRYKIIEKKQPVAFWCNPISGHNTLYWYLQNLGQGPELLIRYENEEAVDDSQLPKDRFSAERLKGVDSTLKIQPAELGDSAVYLCASSLAGSNTGELFFGEGSRLTVL.

This rearrangement joins TRBV6-5 to TRBJ2-7; 8 bases agree with TRBD1. J gave up 4 bases and V 7 bases, and 9 bases lay outside the gene matches. This CDR3 has 14 residues. Germline CDR1 reads MNHEY; CDR2 reads SVGAGI. The CDR3 is CASTTLDRVYEQYF. The CDR3 DNA sequence: TGTGCCAGCACCACCCTGGACAGGGTTTACGAGCAGTACTTC.

This clone was counted only a few times. This chain uses TRBV28 with TRBJ1-1; D gene uncertain. Trimming took off 7 bases at V and 10 bases at J, with 13 bases between the two ends. CDR3 length equals 11 residues. Germline-derived CDR1 and CDR2 are MDHEN and SYDVKM. In nucleotides, the CDR3 is TGTGCCAGCATCTCTCCGAGTCGAGCTTTCTTT. Amino acids: CASISPSRAFF.

The chain uses TRBV7-9 and TRBJ1-1; D perhaps matches TRBD1 (5 bases). The V and J ends lost 2 bases and 0 bases respectively, with 10 bases between them. The CDR3 loop spans 15 amino acids. From germline, CDR1 is SEHNR and CDR2 FQNEAQ (reference sequence). Written as DNA, the CDR3 is TGTGCCAGCAGCTTACAGGGCCCTATGAACACTGAAGCTTTCTTT. Amino acid sequence: CASSLQGPMNTEAFF.

The CDR3: CASRLARLAYGSYNEQFF. The CDR3 nucleotides read TGTGCAAGTCGCTTAGCCAGACTAGCGTATGGGTCCTACAATGAGCAGTTCTTC. The chain couples TRBV12-2 to TRBJ2-1; the table's D call, TRBD2, was not checked against the DNA. TRBV12-2 counts as a pseudogene. There are 18 residues in the CDR3.

The chain employs TRBV13 and TRBJ2-4; perhaps TRBD2 as D (7 bases). The CDR3 length is 16 residues. V was pared by 8 bases and J by 0 bases, with 17 bases between. Germline CDR1 and CDR2: PRHDT and FYEKMQ (reference sequence). The CDR3 protein is CASAKGGALAKNIQYF. The CDR3 DNA sequence: TGTGCCAGCGCCAAAGGGGGGGCACTAGCCAAAAACATTCAGTACTTC.

Only a few counts were recorded for this clone. The J gene is TRBJ1-5, the V gene TRBV7-8; 7 bases align to TRBD1. Germline V CDR1 and CDR2: SGHVS, FQNEAQ. V lost 6 bases, J lost 0 bases, and 11 bases stayed unmatched. This CDR3 spans 17 amino acids. CDR3 nucleotides: TGTGCCAGCAGAGAGGGGGCAGGACGCCTTAGCAATCAGCCCCAGCATTTT. Translated: CASREGAGRLSNQPQHF. The full variable domain, its missing parts supplied by reference TRBV7-8 and TRBJ1-5, is GAGVSQSPRYKVAKRGQDVALRCDPISGHVSLFWYQQALGQGPEFLTYFQNEAQLDKSGLPSDRFFAERPEGSVSTLKIQRTQQEDSAVYLCASREGAGRLSNQPQHFGDGTRLSIL.

This clone was seen a handful of times. The J gene is TRBJ2-5, the V gene TRBV5-5; D remains unclear. Germline V gives CDR1 SGHKS, CDR2 YYEKEE (reference sequence). The CDR3 totals 14 residues. Trimming left V 0 bases short and J 1 base short, with 7 bases between. The chain's CDR3 is CASSLGSSQETQYF. The CDR3 region has the DNA TGTGCCAGCAGCTTGGGTTCGTCCCAAGAGACCCAGTACTTC.

The chain joins TRBV19 to TRBJ2-1; possibly TRBD1 for D (5 bases). There are 14 residues in the CDR3. Germline V gene data show CDR1 as LNHDA and CDR2 as SQIVND (reference sequence). V lost 5 bases and J 9 bases, leaving 17 bases between the germline ends. The CDR3: CASSRSGIRGEQFF. Written as DNA, the CDR3 is TGTGCCAGTAGTCGGTCAGGGATTAGGGGTGAGCAGTTCTTC.

J is TRBJ2-1 and V is TRBV10-3; 7 nucleotides align to TRBD2. The germline CDR1 and CDR2 sequences are ENHRY and SYGVKD. V was clipped by 0 bases and J by 6 bases; unmatched bases: 2. The CDR3 spans 14 residues. Here the CDR3 DNA reads TGTGCCATCAGTGAGTCAGCGGGAACCAATGAGCAGTTCTTC. Translation gives CAISESAGTNEQFF.

This clone was recorded once. The V gene is TRBV9, the J gene TRBJ2-2; 12 bases agree with TRBD2. Germline loops: CDR1 SGDLS, CDR2 YYNGEE. This CDR3 is built from 17 residues. J was trimmed by 7 bases and V by 0 bases; bases with no gene match: 7. The CDR3 protein is CASSVGPSGRDGGELFF. The CDR3 DNA follows: TGTGCCAGCAGCGTAGGGCCTAGCGGGAGGGACGGCGGGGAGCTGTTTTTT.

This clone has a single count. This chain links TRBV4-2 with TRBJ2-1; a weak D match, TRBD1 (5 bases). Trimming stripped 0 bases from V and 5 bases from J, with 5 bases between. Germline V gene data show CDR1 as LGHNA and CDR2 as YNFKEQ. CDR3 size: 13 residues. This chain's CDR3 is CASSQDRDNEQFF. In DNA, the CDR3 is TGTGCCAGCAGCCAAGACAGGGACAATGAGCAGTTCTTC.

This clone has a handful of counts. V usage is TRBV9 and J usage is TRBJ2-5, with D possibly matching TRBD1 (6 bases). Germline lookup yields CDR1 SGDLS and CDR2 YYNGEE. The CDR3 has 14 amino acids. With 0 bases removed from V and 4 bases from J, the gap between germline ends came to 10 bases. The DNA for the CDR3 is TGTGCCAGCAGCGTAGATTCAGGGGTAGAGACCCAGTACTTC. Its protein product is CASSVDSGVETQYF.

CDR3 sequence: CASPQGVNTEAFF. The CDR3 coding sequence is TGTGCCAGCCCGCAGGGGGTGAACACTGAAGCTTTCTTT. This chain joins TRBV6-1 and TRBJ1-1; 7 bases are a match to TRBD1. The CDR3 contains 13 residues. Unmatched junction bases numbered 3, after V lost 8 bases and J lost 0 bases. The germline gives CDR1 MNHNS, CDR2 SASEGT.

This clone has more than one count but fewer than ten. This chain connects TRBV11-2 to TRBJ1-2, with 11 bases lining up with TRBD1. The CDR3 extends over 13 amino acids. The V gene's germline CDR1 is SGHAT and CDR2 FQNNGV. J was trimmed by 7 bases and V by 5 bases; bases with no gene match: 3. The CDR3 sequence is CASSQDRGLGYTF. Here the CDR3 DNA reads TGTGCCAGCAGCCAGGACAGGGGGCTTGGCTACACCTTC.

This rearrangement joins TRBV7-9 to TRBJ1-6, with D tentatively TRBD1 (6 bases). CDR1 and CDR2 (germline): SEHNR, FQNEAQ (reference sequence). Trimming stripped 5 bases from V and 0 bases from J, with 11 bases between. The CDR3 extends over 16 amino acids. CDR3 coding DNA: TGTGCCAGCAGCATCGGACAGAGCTCCTATAATTCACCCCTCCACTTT. It translates to CASSIGQSSYNSPLHF.

The chain couples TRBV14 to TRBJ1-1; the D is unclear. The CDR3 extends over 11 amino acids. The ends were cut back, 5 bases at V and 11 bases at J, with 12 bases in the middle. Germline loops: CDR1 SGHDN, CDR2 FVKESK. CDR3 loop: CASSNREEAFF. CDR3 bases: TGTGCCAGCAGCAACCGGGAGGAGGCTTTCTTT.

The chain carries TRBV13 and TRBJ1-4; D remains unclear. Per the germline V gene, CDR1 is PRHDT and CDR2 is FYEKMQ (reference sequence). The CDR3 consists of 13 residues. V was clipped by 8 bases and J by 8 bases, with 15 bases between them. In DNA, the CDR3 is TGTGCCAGCTCGGCGGGCCCCCTCGAAAAACTGTTTTTT. As protein: CASSAGPLEKLFF.

The V gene is TRBV16, the J gene TRBJ2-5, with TRBD1 identical over 9 bases. The end of the DNA aligns better with TRBJ2-7, so the J call may be wrong. This CDR3 is 15 amino acids long. Germline V gene sequence: CDR1 KGHSY, CDR2 FQNENV. The CDR3 region is CASSQTGTGTYEQYF. CDR3 DNA: TGTGCCAGCAGCCAAACCGGGACAGGGACCTACGAGCAGTACTTC.